This T cell receptor (beta chain) was documented in a study of T cells in Graves' hyperthyroidism and ophthalmopathy. Germline values: CDR1 MNHNS, CDR2 SASEGT. The CDR3 is 12 amino acids. V was clipped by 9 bases and J by 7 bases; unmatched bases: 8. Amplified regions were TCR beta CDR3 sequences from RNA transcripts. The HTBI primer set was used in a first-round RT-PCR of the TCR CDR3. One entry per CDR3 protein results from TCRdb running MiXCR on the multiplex PCR reads. The table records 490,000 or so distinct CDR3 sequences, 20% to 25% of them present only once. Sequenced input: blood. The receptor was isolated from an older woman with Graves' ophthalmopathy. The V and J genes are TRBV6-1 and TRBJ2-7; TRBD1 matches 8 bases. The chain's CDR3 is CASRTGYLEQYF. The CDR3 nucleotides are TGTGCCAGTCGGACAGGGTATTTAGAGCAGTACTTC.